The 10 T cell receptor beta chains in this list originate from one sample, sequenced in a study of post-analysis software for immune sequencing data. Tagging with unique molecular identifiers was a feature of the TCR beta cDNA libraries. TCRdb reanalysed the PCR reads using MiXCR and keeps one entry per CDR3 protein. The table has approximately 150,000 distinct CDR3 sequences, about 30% seen once. These receptors have no identified antigens. Study-wide results and caveats: Five TRBV segments, including TRBV5-6, TRBV5-1 and TRBV20-1, were more frequent in patients than controls.

Material: blood. These receptors were taken from a girl aged 5 to 17 with multiple sclerosis.

In regard to this clonotype: A much larger clone differs from this one at a single base, so this may be a read error. The chain employs TRBV12-3 or TRBV12-4 and TRBJ2-5; D is perhaps TRBD1 (6 bases). The CDR3 contains 15 residues. Trimming removed 5 bases from V and 0 bases from J, with 13 bases in between. The CDR3 sequence: CASSARTAYQETQYF. Written as DNA, the CDR3 is TGTGCCAGCAGTGCCCGGACAGCGTACCAAGAGACCCAGTACTTC.

The chain employs TRBV6-5 and TRBJ2-5, with D perhaps assigned TRBD1 or TRBD2 (7 bases each). Trimming stripped 0 bases from V and 5 bases from J, with 13 bases between. The CDR3 sequence is 15 residues long. Germline values: CDR1 MNHEY, CDR2 SVGAGI. The CDR3 here is CASSYSNRGGETQYF. The CDR3 nucleotides read TGTGCCAGCAGTTACTCCAACAGGGGAGGGGAGACCCAGTACTTC.

This chain joins TRBV5-5 and TRBJ2-6, with 7 bases fitting TRBD1. The CDR3 covers 19 residues. The V segment lost 1 base and the J segment 0 bases; nucleotides outside the gene matches: 10. In germline, CDR1 is SGHKS, CDR2 YYEKEE (reference sequence). The CDR3 bases are TGTGCCAGCAGCTTGCATCCGGGACAGACTAACTCTGGGGCCAACGTCCTGACTTTC. Protein product: CASSLHPGQTNSGANVLTF.

This clonotype was detected ten times or more. V usage is TRBV12-3 or TRBV12-4 and J usage is TRBJ2-7; D tentatively fits TRBD1 or TRBD2 (6 bases each). V lost 6 bases, J lost 4 bases, and 16 bases lay in between. The CDR3 length is 14 residues. CDR3: CASRTAGGAYEQYF. CDR3 DNA sequence: TGTGCCAGCAGGACCGCCGGGGGCGCATACGAGCAGTACTTC.

V and J are TRBV20-1 and TRBJ1-1, with 7 bases matching TRBD1. Germline V CDR1 and CDR2: DFQATT, SNEGSKA (reference sequence). The CDR3 has 13 residues. The V gene end was trimmed by 5 bases and the J gene end by 0 bases; junction bases not matched to a gene: 3. The CDR3 region has the DNA TGCAGTGCTGGGGGACAGATGAACACTGAAGCTTTCTTT. Protein product: CSAGGQMNTEAFF.

This clonotype was found once. This chain uses TRBV6-5 with TRBJ2-2, with TRBD1 matching 7 bases. Losses at the gene ends were 2 bases for V and 6 bases for J; bases not matched to a gene: 15. CDR1 MNHEY and CDR2 SVGAGI come from the germline V gene. The CDR3 has 18 residues. This chain's CDR3 is CASSYPKTGAPDAGELFF. The CDR3 nucleotides read TGTGCCAGCAGTTACCCTAAAACAGGGGCCCCTGACGCCGGGGAGCTGTTTTTT.

The chain has TRBV5-1 and TRBJ2-2; D might be TRBD2 (6 bases). Trimming took 0 bases from V and 3 from J, leaving 9 bases between them. CDR3 length equals 15 residues. Germline V gives CDR1 SGHRS, CDR2 YFSETQ. CDR3 protein: CASSLEEGYTGELFF. The DNA for the CDR3 is TGCGCCAGCAGCTTGGAGGAGGGCTACACCGGGGAGCTGTTTTTT. Supplemented by reference TRBV5-1 and TRBJ2-2, the full variable domain reads KAGVTQTPRYLIKTRGQQVTLSCSPISGHRSVSWYQQTPGQGLQFLFEYFSETQRNKGNFPGRFSGRQFSNSRSEMNVSTLELGDSALYLCASSLEEGYTGELFFGEGSRLTVL.

This clonotype came up many times. The chain links TRBV20-1 to TRBJ2-1; TRBD2 aligns across 7 bases. The CDR3 runs to 14 residues. CDR1 is DFQATT and CDR2 is SNEGSKA in the germline V gene (reference sequence). J was trimmed by 7 bases and V by 6 bases; bases with no gene match: 12. CDR3 DNA sequence: TGCAGTGCCTCTCGGACTAGTAAAGGGAATGAGCAGTTCTTC. Encoded protein: CSASRTSKGNEQFF.

The chain carries TRBV27 and TRBJ1-5, with TRBD1 matching over 9 bases. V was pared by 5 bases and J by 3 bases, with 5 bases of the junction left unmatched. The CDR3 runs to 15 residues. Per germline, CDR1 MNHEY and CDR2 SMNVEV (reference sequence). CDR3 loop: CASSPRDRANQPQHF. In DNA, the CDR3 is TGTGCCAGCAGTCCCCGGGACAGGGCCAATCAGCCCCAGCATTTT.

This clonotype was seen more than once but under ten times. The chain recombines TRBV20-1 with TRBJ2-1; 11 nucleotides match TRBD2. In germline, CDR1 is DFQATT, CDR2 SNEGSKA (reference sequence). Trimming took 6 bases from V and 8 from J; bases not matched to a gene: 9. The CDR3 covers 14 residues. CDR3 loop: CSAGLAVTRYEQFF. The CDR3 region has the DNA TGCAGTGCGGGACTAGCGGTAACAAGGTATGAGCAGTTCTTC.